Sequencing of this T cell receptor (beta chain) was carried out in a study of Tregs in tolerant kidney transplant recipients. This CDR3 spans 14 amino acids. Germline CDR1 reads MNHEY; CDR2 reads SVGAGI. Trimming took 6 bases from V and 6 from J; bases not matched to a gene: 7. Clones were sequenced by immunoSEQ multiplex PCR, and TCRdb holds only the in-frame ones, with some missing. The sample records 92,000 or so clones, just over 90% being singletons. The sequence was collected from a human donor in good health. The V call is TRBV6-5, the J call TRBJ1-4; TRBD1 matches 7 bases. Sequenced input: CD8+ T cells from blood. The CDR3 region is CASSETGWDEKLFF. DNA for the CDR3: TGTGCCAGCAGCGAGACAGGGTGGGATGAAAAACTGTTTTTT.